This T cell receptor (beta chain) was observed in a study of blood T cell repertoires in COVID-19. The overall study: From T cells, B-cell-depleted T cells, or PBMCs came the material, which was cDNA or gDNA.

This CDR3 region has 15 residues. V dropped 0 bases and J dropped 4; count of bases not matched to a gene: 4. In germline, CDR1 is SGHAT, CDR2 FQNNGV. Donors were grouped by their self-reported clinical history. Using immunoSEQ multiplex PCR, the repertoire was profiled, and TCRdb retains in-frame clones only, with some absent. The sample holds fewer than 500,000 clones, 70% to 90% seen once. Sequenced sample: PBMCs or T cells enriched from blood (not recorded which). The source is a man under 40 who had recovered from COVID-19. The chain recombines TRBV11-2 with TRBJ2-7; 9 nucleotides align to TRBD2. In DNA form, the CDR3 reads TGTGCCAGCAGCTTAGAACTAGCGGGCGGATACGAGCAGTACTTC. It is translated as CASSLELAGGYEQYF.